This TCR beta chain was documented in a study of cytomegalovirus exposure and HLA in healthy donors. The CDR3 consists of 15 residues. CDR1 SGHVS and CDR2 FQNEAQ come from the germline V gene. The J segment lost 7 bases and the V segment lost 5 bases, leaving 5 bases of the junction unmatched. 60 Vbeta and 13 Jbeta primers were used in PCR. Some clones are missing from TCRdb's copy, which holds only in-frame ones; the method was immunoSEQ multiplex PCR. The table shows over 200,000 clones, with 70% to 85% occurring only once. This receptor was obtained from a woman in her 40s in good health and CMV-seronegative. V is TRBV7-8 and J is TRBJ1-6; 10 bases agree with TRBD1. Sample: PBMCs. In DNA, the CDR3 is TGTGCCAGCAGCCCCCGGACAGGGGGGAATTCACCCCTCCACTTT. This translates into CASSPRTGGNSPLHF. Full variable domain (rest looked up from reference TRBV7-8 and TRBJ1-6): GAGVSQSPRYKVAKRGQDVALRCDPISGHVSLFWYQQALGQGPEFLTYFQNEAQLDKSGLPSDRFFAERPEGSVSTLKIQRTQQEDSAVYLCASSPRTGGNSPLHFGNGTRLTVT.